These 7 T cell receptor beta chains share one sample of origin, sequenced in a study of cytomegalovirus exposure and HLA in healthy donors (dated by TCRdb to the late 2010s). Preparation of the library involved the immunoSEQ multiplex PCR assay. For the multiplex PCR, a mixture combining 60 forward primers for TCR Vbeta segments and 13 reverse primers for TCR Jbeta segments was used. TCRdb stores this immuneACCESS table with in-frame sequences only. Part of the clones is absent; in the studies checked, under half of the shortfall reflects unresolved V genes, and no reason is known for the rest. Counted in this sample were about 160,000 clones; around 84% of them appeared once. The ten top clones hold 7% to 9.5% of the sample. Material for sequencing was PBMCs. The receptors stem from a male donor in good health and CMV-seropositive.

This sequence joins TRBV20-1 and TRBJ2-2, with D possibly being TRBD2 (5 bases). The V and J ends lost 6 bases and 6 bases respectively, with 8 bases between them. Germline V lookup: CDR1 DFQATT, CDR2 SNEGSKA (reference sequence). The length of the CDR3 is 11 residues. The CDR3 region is CSATSSGELFF. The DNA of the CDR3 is TGCAGTGCAACTAGTTCCGGGGAGCTGTTTTTT.

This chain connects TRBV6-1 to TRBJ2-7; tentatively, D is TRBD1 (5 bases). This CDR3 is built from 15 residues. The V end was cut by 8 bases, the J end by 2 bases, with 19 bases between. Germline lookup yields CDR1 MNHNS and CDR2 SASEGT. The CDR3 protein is CASAPGPLGTYEQYF. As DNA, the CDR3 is TGTGCCAGCGCTCCAGGGCCCCTAGGGACCTACGAGCAGTACTTC.

The CDR3 sequence is CATSQDTGGQPQHF. The CDR3 nucleotides are TGTGCCACCAGTCAGGACACAGGGGGACAGCCCCAGCATTTT. This chain uses TRBV15 with TRBJ1-5; TRBD1 agrees at 8 bases. The CDR3 is made up of 14 amino acids. Germline V CDR1 and CDR2: LNHNV, YYDKDF (reference sequence). The V segment lost 6 bases and the J segment 7 bases; nucleotides outside the gene matches: 8.

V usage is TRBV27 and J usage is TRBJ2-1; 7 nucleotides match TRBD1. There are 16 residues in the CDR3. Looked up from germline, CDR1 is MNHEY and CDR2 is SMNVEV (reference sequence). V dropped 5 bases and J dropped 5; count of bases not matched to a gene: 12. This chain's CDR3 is CASSINRDSNNNEQFF. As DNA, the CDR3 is TGTGCCAGCAGTATCAATCGGGACAGTAACAACAATGAGCAGTTCTTC.

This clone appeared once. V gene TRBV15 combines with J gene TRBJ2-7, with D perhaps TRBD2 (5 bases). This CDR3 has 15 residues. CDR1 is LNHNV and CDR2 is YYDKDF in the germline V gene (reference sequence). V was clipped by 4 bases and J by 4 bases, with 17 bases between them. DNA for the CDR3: TGTGCCACCAGCACCACCGCCCGGACTCAGTACGAGCAGTACTTC. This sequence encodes CATSTTARTQYEQYF.

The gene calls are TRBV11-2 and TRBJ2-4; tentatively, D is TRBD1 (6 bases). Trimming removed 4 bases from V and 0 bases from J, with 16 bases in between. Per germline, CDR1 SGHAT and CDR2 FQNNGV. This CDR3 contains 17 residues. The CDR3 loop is CASSSPGDDLAKNIQYF. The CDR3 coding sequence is TGTGCCAGCAGCTCCCCAGGGGATGATCTAGCCAAAAACATTCAGTACTTC.

The CDR3 region has the DNA TGTGCCAGCATCCCTGTGGGGGAGGCCTACGAGCAGTACTTC. This sequence encodes CASIPVGEAYEQYF. J is TRBJ2-7 and V is TRBV28; TRBD2 might be the D (6 bases). The CDR3 has 14 amino acids. CDR1 is MDHEN and CDR2 is SYDVKM in the germline V gene. V was cut by 7 bases and J by 2 bases, with 15 bases left in between.